The clone carrying this TCR beta chain was counted only a few times. The antigen is unknown. CDR3 size: 14 residues. Trimming removed 2 bases at V and 3 bases at J, with 11 bases between. Germline-derived CDR1 and CDR2 are MGHRA and YSYEKL. This sample is drawn from a study of response to subunit inactivated influenza vaccine. Study results and caveats: Only a handful of new T cells, the authors suggested, are recruited with each seasonal influenza vaccination.

Via MiXCR, TCRdb re-called the RT-PCR reads, giving one row per CDR3 protein. This sample has a few hundred thousand distinct CDR3 sequences, with approximately 21% found just once. Material: PBMCs from blood, obtained less than 22 months after vaccination. The rearrangement joins TRBV4-1 to TRBJ2-7; D is undetermined. This clonotype was obtained from a man between 50 and 75 years old who received an inactivated influenza vaccine. The CDR3 DNA follows: TGCGCCAGCAGCCAACTTACCGTTAACTACGAGCAGTACTTC. Protein sequence: CASSQLTVNYEQYF.